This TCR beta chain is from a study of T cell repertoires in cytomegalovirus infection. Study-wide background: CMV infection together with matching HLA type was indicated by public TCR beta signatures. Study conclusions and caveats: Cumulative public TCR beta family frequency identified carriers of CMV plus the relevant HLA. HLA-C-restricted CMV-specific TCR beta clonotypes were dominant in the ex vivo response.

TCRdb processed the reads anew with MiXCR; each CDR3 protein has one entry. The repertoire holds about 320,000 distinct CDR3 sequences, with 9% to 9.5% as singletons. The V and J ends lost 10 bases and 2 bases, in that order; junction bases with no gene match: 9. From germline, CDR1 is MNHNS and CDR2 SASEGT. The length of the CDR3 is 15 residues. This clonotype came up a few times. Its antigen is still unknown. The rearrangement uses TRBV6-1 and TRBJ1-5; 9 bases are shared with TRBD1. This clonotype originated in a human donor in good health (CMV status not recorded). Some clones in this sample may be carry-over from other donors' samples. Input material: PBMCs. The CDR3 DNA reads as TGTGCCACAGACAGGGGGGGCTTCGGCAATCAGCCCCAGCATTTT. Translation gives CATDRGGFGNQPQHF.